This T cell receptor (beta chain) was sequenced for a study of blood T cell repertoires in COVID-19. Study background: Material from acute and convalescent COVID-19 was sourced from the United States, Italy and Spain. T cells, B-cell-depleted T cells, or PBMCs supplied cDNA or gDNA.

The CDR3 length is 16 residues. The germline CDR1 and CDR2 sequences are MNHNS and SASEGT. Unmatched junction bases numbered 10, after V lost 4 bases and J lost 2 bases. In the original workflow: Counts of nucleated cells, estimated from reference gene primer amplification, were obtained. Sequencing was performed with immunoSEQ multiplex PCR; in TCRdb, only in-frame clones are kept and a portion is missing. From that table come the V and J calls and clone size; the DNA was used to work out D and trimming. This sample has some 150,000 clones, with roughly 82% found just once. The specimen sequenced was peripheral blood. The chain combines TRBV6-1 with TRBJ1-2, with 7 bases matching TRBD1. The clonotype comes from a man in his 70s with acute or convalescent COVID-19. CDR3 sequence (DNA): TGTGCCAGCAGTGCCTACTGGGACAGCGAAAACTATGGCTACACCTTC. Encoded protein: CASSAYWDSENYGYTF.